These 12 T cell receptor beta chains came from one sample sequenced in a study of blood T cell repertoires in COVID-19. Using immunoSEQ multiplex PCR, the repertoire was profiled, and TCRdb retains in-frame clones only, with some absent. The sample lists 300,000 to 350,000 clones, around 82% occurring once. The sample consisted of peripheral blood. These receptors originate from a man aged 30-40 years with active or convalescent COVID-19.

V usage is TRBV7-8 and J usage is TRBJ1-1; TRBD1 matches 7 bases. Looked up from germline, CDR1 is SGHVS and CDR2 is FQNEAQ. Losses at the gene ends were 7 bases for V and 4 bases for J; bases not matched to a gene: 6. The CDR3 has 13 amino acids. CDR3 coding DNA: TGTGCCAGCACCAGGACAGGCGGCACTGAAGCTTTCTTT. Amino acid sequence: CASTRTGGTEAFF.

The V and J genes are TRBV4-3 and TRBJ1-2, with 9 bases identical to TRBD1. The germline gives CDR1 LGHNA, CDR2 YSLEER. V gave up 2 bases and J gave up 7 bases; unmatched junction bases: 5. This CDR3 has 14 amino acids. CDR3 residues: CASSQQQGARGYTF. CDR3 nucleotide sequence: TGCGCCAGCAGCCAACAACAGGGGGCACGTGGCTACACCTTC.

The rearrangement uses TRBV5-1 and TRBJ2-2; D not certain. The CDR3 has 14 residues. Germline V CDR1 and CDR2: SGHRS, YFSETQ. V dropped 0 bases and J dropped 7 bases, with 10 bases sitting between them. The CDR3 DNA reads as TGCGCCAGCAGCTTGGTAACTGGCGGCGGGGAGCTGTTTTTT. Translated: CASSLVTGGGELFF.

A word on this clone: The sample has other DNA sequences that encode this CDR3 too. CDR3 bases: TGCGCCAGCAGCTTACAGGGGGCGGGGGAAAAACTGTTTTTT. The encoded protein is CASSLQGAGEKLFF. The chain couples TRBV5-1 to TRBJ1-4, with TRBD1 identical over 9 bases. The CDR3 loop spans 14 amino acids. In germline, CDR1 is SGHRS, CDR2 YFSETQ. V lost 2 bases to trimming and J lost 8 bases; unmatched junction nucleotides: 4. Full variable domain (remainder filled in from reference TRBV5-1 and TRBJ1-4): KAGVTQTPRYLIKTRGQQVTLSCSPISGHRSVSWYQQTPGQGLQFLFEYFSETQRNKGNFPGRFSGRQFSNSRSEMNVSTLELGDSALYLCASSLQGAGEKLFFGSGTQLSVL.

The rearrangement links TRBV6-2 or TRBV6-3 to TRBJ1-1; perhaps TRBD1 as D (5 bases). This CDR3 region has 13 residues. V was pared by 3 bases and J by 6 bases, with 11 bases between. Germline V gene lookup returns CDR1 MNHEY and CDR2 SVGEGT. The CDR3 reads CASSYSGTAEAFF. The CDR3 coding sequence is TGTGCCAGCAGTTATTCCGGGACTGCTGAAGCTTTCTTT.

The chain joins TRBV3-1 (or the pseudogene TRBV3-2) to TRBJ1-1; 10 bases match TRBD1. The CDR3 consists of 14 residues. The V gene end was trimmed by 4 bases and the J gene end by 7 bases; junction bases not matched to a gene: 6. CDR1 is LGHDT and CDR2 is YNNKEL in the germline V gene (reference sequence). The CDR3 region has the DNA TGTGCCAGCAGCCGAGGGACAGGGGTGGATGAAGCTTTCTTT. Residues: CASSRGTGVDEAFF.

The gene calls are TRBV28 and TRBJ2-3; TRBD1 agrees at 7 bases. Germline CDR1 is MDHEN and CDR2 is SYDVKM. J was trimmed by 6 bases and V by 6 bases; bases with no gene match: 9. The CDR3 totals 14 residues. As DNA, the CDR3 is TGTGCCAGCAGCGGCGACAGGGAAATCGATACGCAGTATTTT. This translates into CASSGDREIDTQYF.

This CDR3 reads CASSRGTGGCPIYGYTF. DNA of the CDR3: TGTGCCAGCAGCCGAGGGACAGGGGGGTGCCCCATTTATGGCTACACCTTC. The chain links TRBV3-1 (or the pseudogene TRBV3-2) to TRBJ1-2; 11 positions match TRBD1. Germline V gene sequence: CDR1 LGHDT, CDR2 YNNKEL (reference sequence). After removal of 4 bases from V and 5 bases from J, the junction contained 12 bases not matched to a gene. The CDR3 runs to 17 residues.

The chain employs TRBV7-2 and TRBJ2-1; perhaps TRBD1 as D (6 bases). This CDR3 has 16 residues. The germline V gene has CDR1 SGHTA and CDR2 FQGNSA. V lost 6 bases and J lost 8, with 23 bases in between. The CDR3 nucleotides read TGTGCCAGCAGTCTATCAACACAGGGTTTATTTGATGAGCAGTTCTTC. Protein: CASSLSTQGLFDEQFF.

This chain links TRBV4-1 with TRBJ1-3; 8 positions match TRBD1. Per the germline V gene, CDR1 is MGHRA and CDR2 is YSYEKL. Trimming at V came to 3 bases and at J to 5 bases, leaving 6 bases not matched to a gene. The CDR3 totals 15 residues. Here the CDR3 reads CASSHPGGSRNTIYF. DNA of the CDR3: TGCGCCAGCAGCCACCCAGGGGGCTCAAGAAACACCATATATTTT.

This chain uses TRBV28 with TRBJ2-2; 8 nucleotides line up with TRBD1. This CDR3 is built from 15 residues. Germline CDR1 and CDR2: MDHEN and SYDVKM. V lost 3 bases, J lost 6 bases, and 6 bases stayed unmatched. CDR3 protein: CASSFAGGRSGELFF. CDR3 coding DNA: TGTGCCAGCAGTTTCGCAGGGGGCCGTTCCGGGGAGCTGTTTTTT.

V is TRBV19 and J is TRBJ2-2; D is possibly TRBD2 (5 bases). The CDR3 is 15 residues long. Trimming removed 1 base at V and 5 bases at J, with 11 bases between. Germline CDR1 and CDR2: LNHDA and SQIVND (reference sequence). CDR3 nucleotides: TGTGCCAGTAGTATAGTCCGGGGTGGGACCGGGGAGCTGTTTTTT. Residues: CASSIVRGGTGELFF.